A single sample gave rise to the 16 T cell receptor beta chains below, sequenced in a study of blood T cell repertoires in COVID-19. Clones were read by immunoSEQ multiplex PCR, and TCRdb kept only the in-frame ones, dropping some. The table shows about 300,000 clones, with roughly 88% occurring only once. Sequencing used peripheral blood. The receptors originated from a woman aged 50 to 65 with acute or convalescent COVID-19.

V usage is TRBV24-1 and J usage is TRBJ1-5, with 7 bases aligning to TRBD1. The CDR3 contains 16 residues. Looked up from germline, CDR1 is KGHDR and CDR2 is SFDVKD. Trimming at V came to 5 bases and at J to 4 bases, leaving 10 bases not matched to a gene. In DNA form, the CDR3 reads TGTGCCACCAGTGCAGCCGACGACAGGGATAATCAGCCCCAGCATTTT. Translated, it gives CATSAADDRDNQPQHF.

This chain uses TRBV6-7 with TRBJ2-3; 7 bases map to TRBD2. TRBV6-7 is classed as an ORF, of uncertain function. This CDR3 has 15 amino acids. Trimming took 8 bases from V and 3 from J; bases not matched to a gene: 11. The CDR3 region has the DNA TGTGCCAGCCCCCGGTGGCGGGAGATTACAGATACGCAGTATTTT. This sequence encodes CASPRWREITDTQYF.

The V and J genes are TRBV11-2 and TRBJ2-7, with TRBD2 as a possible D gene (6 bases). Germline V CDR1 and CDR2: SGHAT, FQNNGV. V was shortened by 0 bases and J by 9 bases, with 15 bases between the two germline ends. CDR3 length: 14 residues. For the CDR3, the DNA is TGTGCCAGCAGCTTAGATCTTGGGGGGTATGCGCAGTACTTC. Protein product: CASSLDLGGYAQYF.

This chain connects TRBV20-1 to TRBJ2-1; possibly TRBD2 for D (5 bases). The germline V gene has CDR1 DFQATT and CDR2 SNEGSKA (reference sequence). The CDR3 totals 12 residues. Trimming shortened V by 6 bases and J by 8 bases, and 14 bases separated the two germline ends. This chain's CDR3 is CSASRGWDEQFF. The CDR3 coding sequence is TGCAGTGCCAGTCGGGGTTGGGATGAGCAGTTCTTC.

V is TRBV19 and J is TRBJ1-2; D unresolved. Germline CDR1 LNHDA, CDR2 SQIVND (reference sequence). Trimming cost V 5 bases and J 7 bases, with 14 bases left between them. The length of the CDR3 is 13 residues. CDR3 DNA: TGTGCCAGTAGTGGTGGACTTTTGCGTGGCTACACCTTC. Translating it yields CASSGGLLRGYTF. The entire variable domain, with the rest obtained from reference TRBV19 and TRBJ1-2, is as follows: DGGITQSPKYLFRKEGQNVTLSCEQNLNHDAMYWYRQDPGQGLRLIYYSQIVNDFQKGDIAEGYSVSREKKESFPLTVTSAQKNPTAFYLCASSGGLLRGYTFGSGTRLTVV.

The chain joins TRBV28 to TRBJ1-2, with a tentative D call TRBD1 (6 bases). The CDR3 is 12 amino acids. The germline gives CDR1 MDHEN, CDR2 SYDVKM. V lost 6 bases to trimming and J lost 8 bases, with 13 bases between them. Written as DNA, the CDR3 is TGTGCCAGCAGACCTGGACAGCGGGGCTACACCTTC. Amino acid sequence: CASRPGQRGYTF.

J is TRBJ2-7 and V is TRBV5-6; 7 bases line up with TRBD1. The V and J ends lost 2 bases and 0 bases, in that order; junction bases with no gene match: 5. CDR1 and CDR2 from the germline V gene are SGHDT and YYEEEE. The CDR3 consists of 15 residues. CDR3 amino acids: CASSLGGPFSYEQYF. Written as DNA, the CDR3 is TGTGCCAGCAGCTTAGGGGGCCCCTTCTCCTACGAGCAGTACTTC.

The chain joins TRBV7-9 to TRBJ2-3, with TRBD2 matching over 9 bases. The CDR3 totals 13 residues. Germline lookup yields CDR1 SEHNR and CDR2 FQNEAQ (reference sequence). The ends lost 6 bases at V and 6 bases at J; junction bases unmatched: 4. The CDR3 nucleotides read TGTGCCAGCAGTCGTGGACTAGCGGATACGCAGTATTTT. Translating gives CASSRGLADTQYF.

This clone was picked up one time. This rearrangement joins TRBV7-9 to TRBJ2-2, with TRBD1 matching 10 bases. V lost 5 bases, J lost 9 bases, and 12 bases stayed unmatched. The CDR3 extends over 16 amino acids. CDR1 is SEHNR and CDR2 is FQNEAQ in the germline V gene (reference sequence). The CDR3 here is CASSRKGTGEKRELFF. Here the CDR3 DNA reads TGTGCCAGCAGCCGCAAGGGGACAGGGGAAAAGAGGGAGCTGTTTTTT.

The V and J genes are TRBV28 and TRBJ1-5, with D possibly TRBD1 on 5 matching bases. The CDR3 spans 12 residues. Per germline, CDR1 MDHEN and CDR2 SYDVKM. Trimming took off 1 base at V and 13 bases at J, with 11 bases between the two ends. The CDR3 DNA follows: TGTGCCAGCAGTTTATTAAGGGGACTACAGCATTTT. The encoded protein is CASSLLRGLQHF.

J is TRBJ1-5 and V is TRBV5-1; 9 positions agree with TRBD1. The J segment lost 3 bases and the V segment lost 4 bases, leaving 5 bases of the junction unmatched. This CDR3 is built from 15 residues. CDR1 and CDR2 from the germline V gene are SGHRS and YFSETQ. Written as DNA, the CDR3 is TGCGCCAGCAGCCTAGGACAGGGGTACAATCAGCCCCAGCATTTT. This encodes CASSLGQGYNQPQHF. Variable domain in full (rest from reference TRBV5-1 and TRBJ1-5): KAGVTQTPRYLIKTRGQQVTLSCSPISGHRSVSWYQQTPGQGLQFLFEYFSETQRNKGNFPGRFSGRQFSNSRSEMNVSTLELGDSALYLCASSLGQGYNQPQHFGDGTRLSIL.

The CDR3 region is CASGADYSNQPQHF. The CDR3 DNA follows: TGTGCCAGCGGGGCGGATTATAGCAATCAGCCCCAGCATTTT. The V gene is TRBV28, the J gene TRBJ1-5; TRBD1 might be the D (5 bases). The CDR3 runs to 14 residues. CDR1 is MDHEN and CDR2 is SYDVKM in the germline V gene. The V gene lost 8 bases and the J gene lost 0 bases, with 11 bases spanning the gap.

This clone occurred once. The J gene is TRBJ1-4, the V gene TRBV5-1; D call uncertain. CDR1 is SGHRS and CDR2 is YFSETQ in the germline V gene. Trimming pared 0 bases from V and 8 bases from J, leaving 8 bases between. The CDR3 extends over 13 amino acids. The CDR3 sequence is CASSLGTREKLFF. The CDR3 bases are TGCGCCAGCAGCTTGGGAACGAGGGAAAAACTGTTTTTT.

The chain recombines TRBV11-3 with TRBJ2-1; 11 bases match TRBD1. The CDR3 has 15 amino acids. Trimming cost V 4 bases and J 8 bases; bases outside gene matches: 7. In germline, CDR1 is SGHNT, CDR2 YENEEA. The CDR3 spells CASSSGQGARDEQFF. CDR3 bases: TGTGCCAGCAGCTCCGGACAGGGGGCTCGCGATGAGCAGTTCTTC.

This chain joins TRBV19 and TRBJ2-7; 7 bases align to TRBD1. The CDR3 length is 13 residues. J was trimmed by 7 bases and V by 5 bases; bases with no gene match: 8. Germline CDR1 and CDR2: LNHDA and SQIVND (reference sequence). Written as DNA, the CDR3 is TGTGCCAGTAGTGACAGGGAAAAAGGGGAGCAGTACTTC. Translated, it gives CASSDREKGEQYF.

This sequence joins TRBV11-2 and TRBJ2-6, with a tentative D call TRBD2 (6 bases). V lost 5 bases and J lost 0, with 20 bases in between. The CDR3 is made up of 19 amino acids. Germline loops: CDR1 SGHAT, CDR2 FQNNGV. This chain's CDR3 is CASSPPGTGLSSGANVLTF. The DNA of the CDR3 is TGTGCCAGCAGCCCCCCCGGGACGGGACTTTCCTCTGGGGCCAACGTCCTGACTTTC. Full variable domain (remainder filled in from reference TRBV11-2 and TRBJ2-6): EAGVAQSPRYKIIEKRQSVAFWCNPISGHATLYWYQQILGQGPKLLIQFQNNGVVDDSQLPKDRFSAERLKGVDSTLKIQPAKLEDSAVYLCASSPPGTGLSSGANVLTFGAGSRLTVL.